The rows below give T cell receptor beta chains drawn from one sample of a study of cytotoxic CD8 clonotypes in ibrutinib-treated CLL. Using immunoSEQ multiplex PCR, the repertoire was profiled, and TCRdb retains in-frame clones only, with some absent. Counted here are over 65,000 clones, around 79% occurring once; the ten biggest clones make up more than 4.5%. The material sequenced was PBMCs, taken after 12 months of ibrutinib treatment. The receptor set was obtained from a human donor with chronic lymphocytic leukemia. Each CDR3 is given with its conserved first and last residue. D genes are given only for firm matches. Size is stated for part of the rows, as once, few or many counts, or as a class when the clone is expanded.

d_call: .
v_call: TRBV18
j_call: TRBJ2-3
clone_size: .
cdr3_nt: TGTGCCAGCACCCGGCGGGCGGACACAGATACGCAGTATTTT
cdr3_aa: CASTRRADTDTQYF

d_call: .
v_call: TRBV7-8
j_call: TRBJ1-1
clone_size: few
cdr3_nt: TGTGCCAGCAGCCCCTACCCCAACACTGAAGCTTTCTTT
cdr3_aa: CASSPYPNTEAFF

d_call: .
v_call: TRBV4-2
j_call: TRBJ1-1
clone_size: few
cdr3_nt: TGTGCCAGCAGCCAACAAGGGGCGGGGAACACTGAAGCTTTCTTT
cdr3_aa: CASSQQGAGNTEAFF

d_call: .
v_call: TRBV4-1
j_call: TRBJ1-4
clone_size: .
cdr3_nt: TGCGCCAGCAGCCAAGGGGAGTGGCCAACTAATGAAAAACTGTTTTTT
cdr3_aa: CASSQGEWPTNEKLFF

d_call: TRBD2
v_call: TRBV6-5
j_call: TRBJ2-7
clone_size: .
cdr3_nt: TGTGCCAGCAGTTACGGGCGGGAGGGGGGCGAGCAGTACTTC
cdr3_aa: CASSYGREGGEQYF

d_call: .
v_call: TRBV4-3
j_call: TRBJ1-2
clone_size: few
cdr3_nt: TGCGCCAGCAGCCTAGGGGTCGGGGGCCACTATGGCTACACCTTC
cdr3_aa: CASSLGVGGHYGYTF

d_call: TRBD1
v_call: TRBV28
j_call: TRBJ1-1
clone_size: .
cdr3_nt: TGTGCCAGCAGGGGGGACAGGAACACTGAAGCTTTCTTT
cdr3_aa: CASRGDRNTEAFF

d_call: .
v_call: TRBV18
j_call: TRBJ2-7
clone_size: .
cdr3_nt: TGTGCCAGCTCACCCTCAGGGGCAGGCGGCGAGCAGTACTTC
cdr3_aa: CASSPSGAGGEQYF

d_call: .
v_call: TRBV29-1
j_call: TRBJ1-1
clone_size: few
cdr3_nt: TGCAGCGTTTTGGGAGCCATGAACACTGAAGCTTTCTTT
cdr3_aa: CSVLGAMNTEAFF

d_call: TRBD1
v_call: TRBV9
j_call: TRBJ2-7
clone_size: .
cdr3_nt: TGTGCCAGCAGCGTAGGGGGACAGGGGGCCTCCTACGAGCAGTACTTC
cdr3_aa: CASSVGGQGASYEQYF

d_call: TRBD1
v_call: TRBV4-2
j_call: TRBJ1-1
clone_size: .
cdr3_nt: TGTGCCAGCAGCCACAGGGACAGGGGGAACACTGAAGCTTTCTTT
cdr3_aa: CASSHRDRGNTEAFF

d_call: .
v_call: TRBV4-2
j_call: TRBJ2-7
clone_size: .
cdr3_nt: TGTGCCAGCAGCCCCCGGGCAGGAGACTCCTACGAGCAGTACTTC
cdr3_aa: CASSPRAGDSYEQYF

d_call: TRBD1
v_call: TRBV10-3
j_call: TRBJ1-6
clone_size: .
cdr3_nt: TGTGCCATCAGTGTCCAGGACAGGGAGAATTCACCCCTCCACTTT
cdr3_aa: CAISVQDRENSPLHF